The present T cell receptor beta chain was sequenced within a study of identical twins. Study-wide points: With beta out-of-frame sequences, excess sharing by twins was weaker.

This CDR3 is built from 15 residues. With 3 bases clipped from V and 4 bases from J, the junction kept 11 bases outside the gene matches. The germline CDR1 and CDR2 sequences are SQVTM and ANQGSEA. MiXCR, applied by TCRdb to the 5' RACE reads, yields one record per CDR3 protein. The repertoire holds fewer than 500,000 distinct CDR3 sequences, around 15% seen once, with approximately 1% in the top ten. This clonotype was seen a few times. The antigen remains unidentified. The data also belong to a second study, concerning yellow fever vaccine responses in identical twins. Per that study: The authors reported partly convergent, partly personalized vaccine responses in identical twins.

The genes are TRBV29-1 and TRBJ2-7; 8 positions agree with TRBD1. Material: CD4+ T cells sorted from blood. This receptor was identified in a young woman in good health. CDR3 nucleotide sequence: TGCAGCGTTGAGACGGGACAGGAGTTTTTGTACGAGCAGTACTTC. The encoded protein is CSVETGQEFLYEQYF.